The following is a T cell receptor beta chain sequence with its context. Its antigen is not known. A junction boundary mismatches the germline segment, possibly from a read error. TCRdb processed the reads anew with MiXCR; each CDR3 protein has one entry. The sample consists of a few hundred thousand distinct CDR3 sequences, over 15% of them appearing once. The sample is drawn from a study of T cell repertoires in cytomegalovirus infection. Broader study findings: Clonotype analysis showed dominance of the ex vivo response by HLA-C-restricted CMV-specific TCR beta clonotypes.

Sequencing used CD8+ T cells from PBMCs. The TCR comes from a human donor in good health (CMV status not recorded). Some clones in this sample may be carry-over from other donors' samples.

The CDR3 sequence is CASNQAPPSYEQYF. CDR3 sequence (DNA): TGTGCCAGCAACCAAGCGCCCCCCTCCTACGAGCAGTACTTC. J is TRBJ2-7 and V is TRBV14, with D unclear. The CDR3 covers 14 residues. The germline CDR1 and CDR2 sequences are SGHDN and FVKESK.